This T cell receptor beta chain is drawn from a study of T cell repertoires in cytomegalovirus infection. In the study overall: Indicated by public TCR beta signatures were CMV infection and matching HLA type. Study conclusions and caveats: There were carriers of CMV plus the relevant HLA, and cumulative public TCR beta family frequency identified them. Ex vivo responses were dominated by HLA-C-restricted CMV-specific TCR beta clonotypes.

TCRdb re-derived calls from the reads in MiXCR, one entry per CDR3 protein. The sample consists of 46,000 or so distinct CDR3 sequences, approximately 22% of them appearing once. This clonotype was counted a few times. Its antigen is still unknown. What was sequenced was PBMCs, sequenced either directly or after in vitro stimulation (not recorded which). The sequence was collected from a human donor in good health (CMV status not recorded). Some clones in this sample may be carry-over from other donors' samples.

CDR3 region: CASSRQGGGYTF. CDR3 sequence (DNA): TGTGCCAGCAGTCGCCAGGGTGGTGGCTACACCTTC. This sequence joins TRBV27 and TRBJ1-2, with D possibly matching TRBD1 (5 bases). This CDR3 is built from 12 residues. Trimming took 5 bases from V and 7 from J, leaving 11 bases between them. Germline assignment: CDR1 MNHEY and CDR2 SMNVEV (reference sequence).